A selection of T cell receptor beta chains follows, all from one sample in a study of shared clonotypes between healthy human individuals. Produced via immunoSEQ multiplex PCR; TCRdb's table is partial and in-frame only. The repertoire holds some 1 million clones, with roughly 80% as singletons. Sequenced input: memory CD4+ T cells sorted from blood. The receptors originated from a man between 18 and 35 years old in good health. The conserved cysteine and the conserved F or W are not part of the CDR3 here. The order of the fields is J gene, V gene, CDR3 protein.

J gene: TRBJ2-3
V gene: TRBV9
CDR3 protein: ASSTRTGDTTDTQY

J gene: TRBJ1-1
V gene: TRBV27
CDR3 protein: ASSLGGKNTEAF

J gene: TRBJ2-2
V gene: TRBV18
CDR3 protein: ASSPPSAEAGELF

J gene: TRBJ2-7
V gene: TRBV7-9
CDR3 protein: ASSPGQGPDEQY

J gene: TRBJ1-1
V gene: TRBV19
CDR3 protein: ASSIMGGNTEAF

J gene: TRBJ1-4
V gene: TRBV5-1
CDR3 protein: ASSGGGSNEKLF

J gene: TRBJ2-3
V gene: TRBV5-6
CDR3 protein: ASSDRSRSLNTDTQY

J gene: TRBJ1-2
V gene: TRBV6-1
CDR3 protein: ASAERGRGYT

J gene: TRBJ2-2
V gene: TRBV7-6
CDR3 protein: ASSLVPTAGGTGELF

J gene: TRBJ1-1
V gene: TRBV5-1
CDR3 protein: ASSSVQGRAEAF

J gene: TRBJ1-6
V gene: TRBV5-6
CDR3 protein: ASSPYRVSSYNSPLH

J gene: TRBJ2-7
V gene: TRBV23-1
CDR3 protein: ASSLNPEGLARYEQY

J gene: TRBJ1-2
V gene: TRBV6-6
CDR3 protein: ASSYGRGADYGYT

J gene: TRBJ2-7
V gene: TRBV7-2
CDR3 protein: ASSLVQPGRGLSEQY

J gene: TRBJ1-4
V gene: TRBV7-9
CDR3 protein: ASSIRQSTNEKLF

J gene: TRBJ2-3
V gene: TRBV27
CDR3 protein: ASSYQRGERDTQY

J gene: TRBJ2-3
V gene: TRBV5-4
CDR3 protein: ASSLARGANTDTQY

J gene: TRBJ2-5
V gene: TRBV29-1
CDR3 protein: SVDIGGAGTQY

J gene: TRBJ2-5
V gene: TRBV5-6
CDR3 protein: ASSWQGTGRETQY

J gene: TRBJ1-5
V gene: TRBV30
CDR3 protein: AWSQIRNQPQH

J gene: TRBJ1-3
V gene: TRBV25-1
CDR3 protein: ASSPRDRVGNTIY

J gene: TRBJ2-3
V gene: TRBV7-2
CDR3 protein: ASSFYLAGALDTQY

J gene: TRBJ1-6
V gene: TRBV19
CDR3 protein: ASSRKAGGYNSPLH

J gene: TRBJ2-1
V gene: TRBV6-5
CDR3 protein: ASSYSLVREQF

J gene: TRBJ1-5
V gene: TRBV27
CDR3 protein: ASSSRRDALQPQH

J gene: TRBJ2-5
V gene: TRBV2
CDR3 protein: ASKRVGGQETQY

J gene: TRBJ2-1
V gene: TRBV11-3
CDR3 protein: ASSLSGRVNEQF

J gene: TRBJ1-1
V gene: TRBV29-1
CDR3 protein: SVTANSRGTEAF

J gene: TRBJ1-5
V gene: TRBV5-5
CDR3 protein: ASSLDRVQSQPQH

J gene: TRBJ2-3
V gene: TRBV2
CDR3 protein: ASSEASDFGTQY

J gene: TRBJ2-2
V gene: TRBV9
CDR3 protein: ASSPLVGFGTGELF